This T cell receptor beta chain stems from a study of OX40 agonist ivuxolimab in advanced cancers. A note on the overall study: Ivuxolimab was an agonistic, fully human IgG2 monoclonal antibody directed against OX40 (CD134), a costimulatory receptor. Intravenous ivuxolimab was administered to patients every 2 weeks at six dose levels: 0.01, 0.1, 0.3, 1.5, 3 and 10 mg/kg. Among the approximately 50 dose-escalation patients, some 19 had hepatocellular carcinoma, roughly 15 melanoma, 9 renal cell carcinoma and 9 head and neck cancer. In the dose-escalation cohort, 82.7% of patients were male, and the mean age was about 55 years, with a range of roughly 20 to 85. Patients were allowed to have had prior anti-PD-1, anti-PD-L1 or anti-CTLA-4 therapy, and 30% to 50% of the dose-escalation patients had previously received checkpoint inhibitors. Partial responses occurred in three dose-escalation patients, of whom one had hepatocellular carcinoma and two had cutaneous melanoma. The purpose of peripheral TCRbeta sequencing was to test whether ivuxolimab changed TCR sequence diversity and led to clonal T-cell expansion. The paper describes the monotherapy dose-escalation part (N of about 57 patients) of the phase I trial of ivuxolimab. General findings and caveats noted by the study authors: At doses of 0.1 to 3.0 mg/kg, clonal expansion of both CD4+ and CD8+ blood T cells was observed from baseline to week 6. Antigen specificity was not determined for the clonally expanded peripheral T cells. In partial responders in the 0.1-3.0 mg/kg groups, normalized peripheral clonal expansion was found to be among the lowest, especially among CD8+ T cells. After ivuxolimab, more expanded clones were found on average in CD8+ T cells than in CD4+ T cells. Low levels of normalized T-cell clonal expansion were also seen in some patients who did not respond.

Patients with a history of autoimmune disease or receiving systemic immunosuppression were excluded from the trial. Peripheral blood for TCR sequencing was drawn from every dose cohort at baseline, at cycle 4 day 1 and at cycle 7 day 1. Samples were obtained from an open-label, multicenter, first-in-human phase I dose-escalation trial of ivuxolimab. Adults with locally advanced or metastatic melanoma, renal cell carcinoma, hepatocellular carcinoma or head and neck squamous cell carcinoma were enrolled in the trial. Before TCR sequencing, CD4+ T cells and CD8+ T cells were sorted from peripheral blood as separate populations. From its cysteine to its phenylalanine, the CDR3 spans 14 amino acids. Only CDR3 DNA is held: 42 bases, read in frame from base 1. Trimming takes 5 bases off V and 4 bases off J; junction bases not matched to a gene: 5. CDR1 and CDR2 are drawn from the germline V gene (reference sequence): PRHDT, FYEKMQ.

For sequencing of the TCRbeta CDR3 region, genomic DNA was extracted from the sorted cells. TCRbeta CDR3 regions were sequenced using the immunoSEQ Assay. Entries here come from immuneACCESS through TCRdb and include only in-frame sequences with V and J called. Some clones fail to appear in such tables; in the studies checked, an unresolved V gene covers under half of the shortfall, and the cause of the remainder is unknown. For this sample the table gives tens of thousands of clones, of which 85% to 90% were detected only once. The leading ten clones occupy 4.5% to 6% of the sample. As to this clone: What antigen it recognizes has not been identified. No per-base quality is available; no much larger clone lies one base away.

The chain links TRBV13 with TRBJ2-1; 7 central bases correspond to TRBD1. The source was CD4+ or CD8+ T cells sorted from blood, collected in a trial of the OX40 agonist ivuxolimab. The sequence was collected from an adult with an advanced solid tumor such as melanoma, head and neck, liver or kidney cancer. CDR3 region: CASSRRDSYNEQFF. The DNA sequence is as follows: TGTGCCAGCAGCCGCCGGGACAGTTACAATGAGCAGTTCTTC.